These 28 T cell receptor beta chains came from one sample sequenced in a study of STAT5B mutations in CD4+ large granular lymphocyte leukemia. Generated by immunoSEQ multiplex PCR, the TCRdb table keeps only in-frame clones and is missing some. The sample consists of 30,000 to 40,000 clones, more than 65% of them appearing once. Sample: CD4+ T cells from blood buffy coats. The receptor source for this set is a human donor in good health.

The CDR3 here is CASSIYGGPNTGELFF. In nucleotides, the CDR3 is TGTGCCAGTAGTATTTACGGGGGGCCGAACACCGGGGAGCTGTTTTTT. The rearrangement joins TRBV19 to TRBJ2-2; tentative D call: TRBD2 (7 bases). V lost 3 bases and J lost 0, with 11 bases in between. CDR1 is LNHDA, CDR2 SQIVND, per germline (reference sequence). CDR3 length: 16 residues. Full variable domain (rest looked up from reference TRBV19 and TRBJ2-2): DGGITQSPKYLFRKEGQNVTLSCEQNLNHDAMYWYRQDPGQGLRLIYYSQIVNDFQKGDIAEGYSVSREKKESFPLTVTSAQKNPTAFYLCASSIYGGPNTGELFFGEGSRLTVL.

The V and J genes are TRBV7-2 and TRBJ1-1; no reliable D call. CDR1 and CDR2 from the germline V gene are SGHTA and FQGNSA. The CDR3 is made up of 14 amino acids. Trimming left V 3 bases short and J 8 bases short, with 16 bases between. For the CDR3, the DNA is TGTGCCAGCAGCTTTAGGGAGCGGGAAATGGAAGCTTTCTTT. This codes for CASSFREREMEAFF.

The CDR3 nucleotides read TGTGCCAGCAGCGTAGAGGCAGGGGGGGAAGATACGCAGTATTTT. As protein: CASSVEAGGEDTQYF. This chain links TRBV9 with TRBJ2-3; possibly TRBD1 or TRBD2 for D (7 bases each). CDR3 length: 15 residues. Germline V gives CDR1 SGDLS, CDR2 YYNGEE. V was pared by 0 bases and J by 5 bases, with 13 bases between.

The V and J genes are TRBV11-2 and TRBJ1-6; D gene ambiguous. The germline CDR1 and CDR2 sequences are SGHAT and FQNNGV. The CDR3 totals 15 residues. With 1 base removed from V and 7 bases from J, the gap between germline ends came to 11 bases. The CDR3 bases are TGTGCCAGCAGCTTAGTGGCGGGATTGAATTCACCCCTCCACTTT. Amino acid sequence: CASSLVAGLNSPLHF.

The chain uses TRBV10-1 and TRBJ1-1, with 7 bases lining up with TRBD1. The V gene end was trimmed by 0 bases and the J gene end by 0 bases; junction bases not matched to a gene: 10. The CDR3 covers 18 residues. The germline gives CDR1 WNHNN, CDR2 SYGVQD (reference sequence). The CDR3 is CASSESITAGGVNTEAFF. The CDR3 DNA is TGCGCCAGCAGTGAGTCGATCACGGCAGGGGGAGTGAACACTGAAGCTTTCTTT.

The chain joins TRBV5-6 to TRBJ2-7; 7 bases line up with TRBD1. With 2 bases clipped from V and 3 bases from J, the junction kept 8 bases outside the gene matches. This CDR3 is 15 amino acids long. The germline V gene has CDR1 SGHDT and CDR2 YYEEEE. CDR3 sequence: CASSFIRGLIYEQYF. The CDR3 DNA reads TGTGCCAGCAGCTTTATAAGGGGGCTAATCTACGAGCAGTACTTC.

This rearrangement joins TRBV2 to TRBJ2-5; no clear D. Between the trimmed V and J ends, which lost 6 bases and 5 bases, there was a span of 10 bases. The germline V gene has CDR1 SNHLY and CDR2 FYNNEI. The CDR3 extends over 12 amino acids. The CDR3: CASSSPRETQYF. The CDR3, as DNA: TGTGCCAGCAGCTCCCCCCGGGAGACCCAGTACTTC.

V is TRBV28 and J is TRBJ1-2; a weak D match, TRBD1 (5 bases). V gave up 4 bases and J gave up 8 bases, with 11 bases separating them. The CDR3 is 12 residues long. Germline values: CDR1 MDHEN, CDR2 SYDVKM. The CDR3: CASSSGLGGYTF. CDR3 nucleotide sequence: TGTGCCAGCAGTTCGGGACTCGGGGGCTACACCTTC.

The chain links TRBV7-9 to TRBJ2-5; 9 bases are shared with TRBD2. J was trimmed by 2 bases and V by 4 bases; bases with no gene match: 5. CDR1 and CDR2 (germline): SEHNR, FQNEAQ (reference sequence). The CDR3 loop spans 15 amino acids. The CDR3 bases are TGTGCCAGCAGCTCAAGACTAGCGGAACAAGAGACCCAGTACTTC. Protein: CASSSRLAEQETQYF.

The V gene is TRBV6-4, the J gene TRBJ1-4; 8 bases match TRBD1. Germline V CDR1 and CDR2: MRHNA, SNTAGT. J lost 11 bases, V lost 1 base, and 3 bases had no gene match. The CDR3 spans 13 residues. The CDR3 reads CASSDFTGGKLFF. CDR3 bases: TGTGCCAGCAGTGACTTCACAGGGGGGAAACTGTTTTTT.

Remarks on this clone: Other DNA variants within this sample encode the same CDR3. This rearrangement joins TRBV7-9 to TRBJ2-4, with 10 bases lining up with TRBD2. The CDR3 is made up of 17 amino acids. The V gene end was trimmed by 0 bases and the J gene end by 2 bases; junction bases not matched to a gene: 4. Germline assignment: CDR1 SEHNR and CDR2 FQNEAQ (reference sequence). CDR3 DNA sequence: TGTGCCAGCAGCTTAGCCACTAGCGGGGCGTCCAAAAACATTCAGTACTTC. Protein: CASSLATSGASKNIQYF.

This clone occurred a few times. The V gene is TRBV7-8, the J gene TRBJ2-7; TRBD1 agrees at 8 bases. Losses at the gene ends were 5 bases for V and 2 bases for J; bases not matched to a gene: 5. Germline V gives CDR1 SGHVS, CDR2 FQNEAQ. This CDR3 comprises 14 residues. CDR3 region: CASSRQGSAYEQYF. The DNA for the CDR3 is TGTGCCAGCAGCAGACAGGGGAGCGCCTACGAGCAGTACTTC.

This clone has more than one count but fewer than ten. This chain connects TRBV7-2 to TRBJ1-2, with a possible D match to TRBD1 (6 bases). The CDR3 covers 14 residues. Looked up from germline, CDR1 is SGHTA and CDR2 is FQGNSA. The ends were cut back, 0 bases at V and 4 bases at J, with 9 bases in the middle. CDR3 protein: CASSLAGRGYGYTF. The CDR3 coding sequence is TGTGCCAGCAGCTTAGCGGGCAGGGGCTATGGCTACACCTTC. The full variable domain, with the rest looked up from reference TRBV7-2 and TRBJ1-2, is GAGVSQSPSNKVTEKGKDVELRCDPISGHTALYWYRQSLGQGLEFLIYFQGNSAPDKSGLPSDRFSAERTGGSVSTLTIQRTQQEDSAVYLCASSLAGRGYGYTFGSGTRLTVV.

The chain joins TRBV11-1 to TRBJ1-3; possible D gene TRBD1, 5 bases. CDR1 and CDR2 from the germline V gene are SGHAT and FQDESV (reference sequence). Between the trimmed V and J ends, which lost 7 bases and 0 bases, there was a span of 19 bases. The CDR3 spans 17 residues. CDR3 protein: CASNFNPGTFSGNTIYF. The CDR3 bases are TGTGCCAGCAACTTTAACCCAGGGACTTTCTCTGGAAACACCATATATTTT.

This chain links TRBV19 with TRBJ2-1; D not resolved. Trimming removed 8 bases from V and 3 bases from J, with 17 bases in between. This CDR3 region has 15 residues. Germline V lookup: CDR1 LNHDA, CDR2 SQIVND (reference sequence). The CDR3 DNA reads as TGTGCCAGTGCCGACTCCCCGGTCTACTACAATGAGCAGTTCTTC. Translated: CASADSPVYYNEQFF. Looking up the rest from reference TRBV19 and TRBJ2-1 gives the full variable domain: DGGITQSPKYLFRKEGQNVTLSCEQNLNHDAMYWYRQDPGQGLRLIYYSQIVNDFQKGDIAEGYSVSREKKESFPLTVTSAQKNPTAFYLCASADSPVYYNEQFFGPGTRLTVL.

The chain employs TRBV18 and TRBJ1-5; D gene ambiguous. The germline gives CDR1 KGHSH, CDR2 LQKENI. Trimming stripped 5 bases from V and 2 bases from J, with 7 bases between. This CDR3 is built from 13 residues. CDR3 sequence (DNA): TGTGCCAGCTCAGATGATGGCAATCAGCCCCAGCATTTT. Residues: CASSDDGNQPQHF.

The rearrangement links TRBV6-1 to TRBJ2-7; 7 bases are a match to TRBD1. Trimming at V came to 6 bases and at J to 1 base, leaving 6 bases not matched to a gene. From germline, CDR1 is MNHNS and CDR2 SASEGT. This CDR3 is 14 amino acids long. CDR3: CASRPEGQSYEQYF. The CDR3 DNA sequence: TGTGCCAGCAGGCCCGAGGGACAGTCCTACGAGCAGTACTTC.

V is TRBV4-1 and J is TRBJ2-1; 8 bases align to TRBD1. CDR1 is MGHRA, CDR2 YSYEKL, per germline. The CDR3 has 16 amino acids. J gave up 4 bases and V 0 bases, and 5 bases lay outside the gene matches. CDR3 DNA: TGCGCCAGCAGCCAAGAGTTAGGGACAGGTTACAATGAGCAGTTCTTC. Its translation is CASSQELGTGYNEQFF.

V gene TRBV5-6 combines with J gene TRBJ2-1, with 10 bases matching TRBD2. Trimming removed 4 bases from V and 8 bases from J; junction bases left unmatched: 9. The CDR3 loop spans 15 amino acids. Germline CDR1 is SGHDT and CDR2 is YYEEEE. CDR3 residues: CASSAAPSGSYEQFF. The CDR3, as DNA: TGTGCCAGCAGCGCCGCGCCTAGCGGGAGCTATGAGCAGTTCTTC.

This clone has only a few counts. The J gene is TRBJ1-4, the V gene TRBV29-1; D is ambiguous. The CDR3 runs 13 residues. CDR1 is SQVTM and CDR2 is ANQGSEA in the germline V gene. Trimming took off 7 bases at V and 5 bases at J, with 14 bases between the two ends. For the CDR3, the DNA is TGCAGCGCCGGGTGGCGGACGAATGAAAAACTGTTTTTT. Translated: CSAGWRTNEKLFF.

This clone was seen only once. The chain combines TRBV7-6 with TRBJ1-3; TRBD1 aligns across 11 bases. The CDR3 is 15 amino acids. The ends lost 4 bases at V and 5 bases at J; junction bases unmatched: 4. Germline loops: CDR1 SGHVS, CDR2 FNYEAQ. The CDR3 protein is CASSSDRGHRNTIYF. The CDR3, as DNA: TGTGCCAGCAGCTCGGACAGGGGGCATCGAAACACCATATATTTT.

The chain carries TRBV5-5 and TRBJ2-2, with D possibly TRBD1 on 5 matching bases. Trimming pared 4 bases from V and 2 bases from J, leaving 21 bases between. The germline gives CDR1 SGHKS, CDR2 YYEKEE (reference sequence). CDR3 length: 18 residues. The CDR3 is CASSLQAGSPPNTGELFF. The CDR3 coding sequence is TGTGCCAGCAGCCTGCAGGCAGGGTCCCCACCCAACACCGGGGAGCTGTTTTTT.

J is TRBJ2-1 and V is TRBV9; D is possibly TRBD2 (7 bases). The CDR3 spans 17 residues. CDR1 and CDR2 (germline): SGDLS, YYNGEE. V was pared by 4 bases and J by 3 bases, with 20 bases between. The CDR3 sequence: CASSPSGGGGHYNEQFF. The CDR3 nucleotides read TGTGCCAGCAGCCCAAGTGGGGGCGGGGGACACTACAATGAGCAGTTCTTC.

The chain is built from TRBV14 and TRBJ1-2; D is ambiguous. CDR3 length: 14 amino acids. V gave up 0 bases and J gave up 8 bases, with 13 bases separating them. Germline-derived CDR1 and CDR2 are SGHDN and FVKESK. CDR3 sequence: CASSQEVQAGGYTF. For the CDR3, the DNA is TGTGCCAGCAGCCAAGAGGTCCAGGCTGGGGGCTACACCTTC. Complete variable domain (other parts from reference TRBV14 and TRBJ1-2): EAGVTQFPSHSVIEKGQTVTLRCDPISGHDNLYWYRRVMGKEIKFLLHFVKESKQDESGMPNNRFLAERTGGTYSTLKVQPAELEDSGVYFCASSQEVQAGGYTFGSGTRLTVV.

The rearrangement joins TRBV18 to TRBJ2-6; D is possibly TRBD1 (6 bases). This CDR3 contains 15 residues. Germline V gene data show CDR1 as KGHSH and CDR2 as LQKENI. V was clipped by 5 bases and J by 0 bases, with 8 bases between them. The CDR3 protein is CASSTQGSGANVLTF. CDR3 coding DNA: TGTGCCAGCTCAACACAGGGCTCTGGGGCCAACGTCCTGACTTTC.

The CDR3 region is CASSVGGDAGNTIYF. Written as DNA, the CDR3 is TGTGCCAGCAGTGTAGGAGGGGATGCTGGAAACACCATATATTTT. The V and J genes are TRBV6-1 and TRBJ1-3, with D possibly being TRBD1 (5 bases). The CDR3 extends over 15 amino acids. Germline lookup yields CDR1 MNHNS and CDR2 SASEGT. V lost 4 bases to trimming and J lost 2 bases, with 12 bases between them.

V usage is TRBV2 and J usage is TRBJ2-1; 8 bases line up with TRBD1. The CDR3 has 14 residues. Germline CDR1 and CDR2: SNHLY and FYNNEI. The V segment lost 5 bases and the J segment 4 bases; nucleotides outside the gene matches: 4. The CDR3 bases are TGTGCCAGCAGTCGACAGGGGACATACAATGAGCAGTTCTTC. It yields the protein CASSRQGTYNEQFF.

The genes are TRBV9 and TRBJ2-3, with TRBD2 matching over 9 bases. CDR1 and CDR2 (germline): SGDLS, YYNGEE. The CDR3 spans 16 residues. Trimming took 3 bases from V and 6 from J; bases not matched to a gene: 11. The CDR3: CASSATSGHGGDTQYF. CDR3 DNA: TGTGCCAGCAGCGCGACTAGCGGCCATGGGGGGGATACGCAGTATTTT.